This T cell receptor (beta chain) was observed in a study of diagnostic markers for celiac disease (dated by TCRdb to 2019 to 2021). The CDR3 goes from the cysteine to the phenylalanine over 17 residues. No DNA was logged. CDR1 DFQATT and CDR2 SNEGSKA were looked up in the germline V gene (reference sequence). About this clonotype itself: Its antigen specificity is not known.

Sequencing took place on an Illumina MiSeq. TCRdb reprocessed the reads and provides one entry for every CDR3 protein sequence; no DNA is given. Per the sample table, the count is roughly 1,200 distinct CDR3 sequences. The ten largest clones add up to more than 30% of the sample. This receptor chain uses TRBV20-1 and TRBJ2-7; TCRdb proposes TRBD2, but this gene call is untestable without DNA. Material: either unsorted cells or a sorted T cell fraction (not recorded which). This receptor was identified in a human donor. This table probably holds off-target reads from a library built for another chain. The CDR3 loop reads CSARDLRSGTSIYEQYF.